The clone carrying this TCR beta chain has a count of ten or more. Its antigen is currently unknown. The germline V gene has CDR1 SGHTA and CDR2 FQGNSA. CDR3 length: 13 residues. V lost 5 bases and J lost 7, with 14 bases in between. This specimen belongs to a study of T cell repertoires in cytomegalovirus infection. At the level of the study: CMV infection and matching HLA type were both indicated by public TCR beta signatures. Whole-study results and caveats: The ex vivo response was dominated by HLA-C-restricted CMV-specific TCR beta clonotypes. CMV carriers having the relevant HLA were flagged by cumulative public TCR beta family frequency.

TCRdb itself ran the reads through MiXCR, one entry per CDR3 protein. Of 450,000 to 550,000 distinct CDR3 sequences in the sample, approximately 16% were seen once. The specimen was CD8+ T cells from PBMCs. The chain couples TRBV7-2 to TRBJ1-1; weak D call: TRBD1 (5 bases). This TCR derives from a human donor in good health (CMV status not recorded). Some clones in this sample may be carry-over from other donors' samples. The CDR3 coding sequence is TGTGCCAGCAGCAAAACAACAGGATATGAAGCTTTCTTT. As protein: CASSKTTGYEAFF. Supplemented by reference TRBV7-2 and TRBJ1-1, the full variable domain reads GAGVSQSPSNKVTEKGKDVELRCDPISGHTALYWYRQSLGQGLEFLIYFQGNSAPDKSGLPSDRFSAERTGGSVSTLTIQRTQQEDSAVYLCASSKTTGYEAFFGQGTRLTVV.